This T cell receptor (beta chain) was sequenced in a study of blood T cell repertoires in COVID-19. Study at large: PBMCs, B-cell-depleted T cells, or T cells were the source of the cDNA or gDNA that made up the material.

Remarks on this clone: Other DNA sequences in the same sample also yield this CDR3.

This CDR3 is 13 amino acids long. Germline CDR1 is LNHDA and CDR2 is SQIVND (reference sequence). V dropped 1 base and J dropped 9 bases, with 10 bases sitting between them. In the authors' methods: Amplification of reference gene primers was used by the study to estimate nucleated cell counts. Using immunoSEQ multiplex PCR, the repertoire was profiled, and TCRdb retains in-frame clones only, with some absent. That table is the source of V, J and clone size, and D and trimming were worked out from the DNA. The sample has 270,000 or so clones; roughly 89% are singletons. The gene calls are TRBV19 and TRBJ1-5; tentatively, D is TRBD1 (5 bases). The TCR was taken from a woman aged 55-69 years with COVID-19, enrolled during active disease. The sequenced material came from peripheral blood. This CDR3 reads CASSIGGRGPQHF. In DNA, the CDR3 is TGTGCCAGTAGTATAGGGGGAAGGGGGCCCCAGCATTTT.